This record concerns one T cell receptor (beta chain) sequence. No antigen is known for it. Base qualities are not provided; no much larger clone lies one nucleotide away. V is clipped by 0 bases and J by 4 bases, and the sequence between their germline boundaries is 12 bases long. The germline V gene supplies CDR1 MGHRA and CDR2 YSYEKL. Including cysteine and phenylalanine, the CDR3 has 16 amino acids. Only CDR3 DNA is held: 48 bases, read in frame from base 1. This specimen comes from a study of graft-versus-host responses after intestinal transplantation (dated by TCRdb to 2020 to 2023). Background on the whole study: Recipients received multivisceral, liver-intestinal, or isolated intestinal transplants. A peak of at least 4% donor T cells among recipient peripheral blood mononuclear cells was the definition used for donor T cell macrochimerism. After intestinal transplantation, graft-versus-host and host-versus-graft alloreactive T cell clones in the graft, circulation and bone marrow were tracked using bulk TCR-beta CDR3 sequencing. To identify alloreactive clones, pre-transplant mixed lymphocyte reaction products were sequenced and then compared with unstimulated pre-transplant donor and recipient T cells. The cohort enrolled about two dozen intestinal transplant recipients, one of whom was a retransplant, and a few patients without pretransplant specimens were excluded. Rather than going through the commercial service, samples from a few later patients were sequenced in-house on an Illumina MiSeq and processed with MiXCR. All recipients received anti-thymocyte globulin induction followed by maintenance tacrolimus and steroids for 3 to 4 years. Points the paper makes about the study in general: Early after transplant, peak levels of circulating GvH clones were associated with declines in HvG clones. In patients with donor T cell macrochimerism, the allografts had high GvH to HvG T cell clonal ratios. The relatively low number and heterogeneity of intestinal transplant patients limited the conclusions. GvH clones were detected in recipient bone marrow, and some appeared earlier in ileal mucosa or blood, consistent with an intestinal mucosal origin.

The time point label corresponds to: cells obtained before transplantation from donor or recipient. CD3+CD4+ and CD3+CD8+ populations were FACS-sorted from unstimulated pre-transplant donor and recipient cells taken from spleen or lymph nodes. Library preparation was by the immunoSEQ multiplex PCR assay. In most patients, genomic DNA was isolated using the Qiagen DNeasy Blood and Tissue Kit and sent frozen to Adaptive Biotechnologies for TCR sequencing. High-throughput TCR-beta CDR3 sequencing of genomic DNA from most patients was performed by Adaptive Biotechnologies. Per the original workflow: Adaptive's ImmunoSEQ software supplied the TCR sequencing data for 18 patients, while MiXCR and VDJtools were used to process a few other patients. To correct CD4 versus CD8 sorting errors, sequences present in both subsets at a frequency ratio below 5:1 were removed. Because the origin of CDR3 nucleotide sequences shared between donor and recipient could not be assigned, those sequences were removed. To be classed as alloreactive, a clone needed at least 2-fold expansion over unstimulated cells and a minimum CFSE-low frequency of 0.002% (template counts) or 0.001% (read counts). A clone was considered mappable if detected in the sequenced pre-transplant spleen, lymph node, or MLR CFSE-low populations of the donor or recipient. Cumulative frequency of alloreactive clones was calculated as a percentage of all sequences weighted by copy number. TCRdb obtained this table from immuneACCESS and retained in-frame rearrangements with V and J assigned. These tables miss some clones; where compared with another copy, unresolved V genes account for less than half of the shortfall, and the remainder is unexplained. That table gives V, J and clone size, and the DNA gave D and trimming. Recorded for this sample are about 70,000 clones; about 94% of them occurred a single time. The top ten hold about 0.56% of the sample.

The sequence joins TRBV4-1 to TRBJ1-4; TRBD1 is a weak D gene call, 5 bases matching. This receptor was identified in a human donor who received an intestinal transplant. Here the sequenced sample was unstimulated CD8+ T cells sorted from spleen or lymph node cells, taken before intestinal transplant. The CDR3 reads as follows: CASSQDRGQGNEKLFF. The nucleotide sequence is TGCGCCAGCAGCCAAGATAGAGGACAAGGTAATGAAAAACTGTTTTTT.